A single sample is the source of the 10 T cell receptor beta chains below, sequenced in a study of shared clonotypes between healthy human individuals. Naivety among CD8 cells was defined by CD45RO negativity and positive CCR7 selection, thereby excluding terminally differentiated effector memory CD45RA+ cells. Sequencing used immunoSEQ multiplex PCR; TCRdb keeps in-frame clones, though not all of them. The table records hundreds of thousands of clones, 95% to 96% of them present only once. Source material: naive CD8+ T cells sorted from blood. These receptors all come from a woman aged 25 to 39 in good health.

This sequence joins TRBV30 and TRBJ2-5, with D possibly TRBD2 on 5 matching bases. The germline CDR1 and CDR2 sequences are GTSNPN and SVGIG (reference sequence). Trimming stripped 4 bases from V and 5 bases from J, with 20 bases between. The CDR3 is 15 residues long. The CDR3 DNA reads TGTGCCTGGAAAGCTCCGACGCCGGGGTTGGAGACCCAGTACTTC. Translated: CAWKAPTPGLETQYF.

This chain uses TRBV5-8 with TRBJ2-3; maybe TRBD2 (6 bases). Per germline, CDR1 SGHTS and CDR2 YDEGEE. V lost 0 bases and J 3 bases, leaving 11 bases between the germline ends. The CDR3 loop spans 15 amino acids. The DNA for the CDR3 is TGTGCCAGCAGCTTGGTAGCGGATGGTACAGATACGCAGTATTTT. Translating it yields CASSLVADGTDTQYF.

The V call is TRBV18, the J call TRBJ1-2; the D is unclear. V dropped 2 bases and J dropped 1 base, with 8 bases sitting between them. The CDR3 runs to 14 residues. Germline loops: CDR1 KGHSH, CDR2 LQKENI. The chain's CDR3 is CASSPEKVNYGYTF. In DNA form, the CDR3 reads TGTGCCAGCTCACCAGAAAAGGTTAACTATGGCTACACCTTC.

This clone was seen repeatedly, ten times or more. The sample has other DNA sequences that encode this CDR3 too. The V and J genes are TRBV9 and TRBJ2-7; TRBD1 agrees at 11 bases. With 3 bases clipped from V and 3 bases from J, the junction kept 2 bases outside the gene matches. The germline gives CDR1 SGDLS, CDR2 YYNGEE. The CDR3 has 14 residues. The CDR3, as DNA: TGTGCCAGCAGCGCCGGGACAGGGGGCTACGAGCAGTACTTC. Residues: CASSAGTGGYEQYF.

This sequence joins TRBV27 and TRBJ2-3, with TRBD2 identical over 9 bases. Trimming at V came to 2 bases and at J to 3 bases, leaving 6 bases not matched to a gene. This CDR3 is 16 amino acids long. Germline-derived CDR1 and CDR2 are MNHEY and SMNVEV (reference sequence). The CDR3 sequence is CASSLIAGVSTDTQYF. The DNA for the CDR3 is TGTGCCAGCAGTTTAATAGCGGGAGTGTCGACAGATACGCAGTATTTT.

The count of this clone is one. J is TRBJ2-5 and V is TRBV28; D unresolved. Germline loops: CDR1 MDHEN, CDR2 SYDVKM. Trimming removed 3 bases from V and 2 bases from J, with 10 bases in between. The CDR3 runs to 14 residues. DNA for the CDR3: TGTGCCAGCAGTTTTCTTACATTTCAAGAGACCCAGTACTTC. Amino acids: CASSFLTFQETQYF. The full variable domain, with the rest looked up from reference TRBV28 and TRBJ2-5, is DVKVTQSSRYLVKRTGEKVFLECVQDMDHENMFWYRQDPGLGLRLIYFSYDVKMKEKGDIPEGYSVSREKKERFSLILESASTNQTSMYLCASSFLTFQETQYFGPGTRLLVL.

The chain is built from TRBV27 and TRBJ1-5; no reliable D call. The CDR3 is 14 residues long. Germline V gives CDR1 MNHEY, CDR2 SMNVEV (reference sequence). Deletions cut 4 bases from V and 3 bases from J, with 10 bases between. The CDR3 coding sequence is TGTGCCAGCAGTTCCGGAGCACTCAATCAGCCCCAGCATTTT. Protein: CASSSGALNQPQHF.

The chain carries TRBV27 and TRBJ2-2; D is possibly TRBD2 (6 bases). Germline V gene sequence: CDR1 MNHEY, CDR2 SMNVEV (reference sequence). V was cut by 2 bases and J by 6 bases, with 13 bases left in between. The CDR3 totals 15 residues. The chain's CDR3 is CASSLMAGSPGELFF. CDR3 DNA sequence: TGTGCCAGCAGTTTAATGGCGGGAAGTCCCGGGGAGCTGTTTTTT.

J is TRBJ1-4 and V is TRBV6-5; 7 bases are a match to TRBD1. Germline CDR1 is MNHEY and CDR2 is SVGAGI. The CDR3 totals 12 residues. After removal of 10 bases from V and 8 bases from J, the junction contained 7 bases not matched to a gene. CDR3: CANDRAREKLFF. The DNA for the CDR3 is TGTGCCAATGACAGGGCGCGGGAAAAACTGTTTTTT.

The rearrangement uses TRBV13 and TRBJ2-1, with TRBD2 matching over 11 bases. After removal of 0 bases from V and 1 base from J, the junction contained 5 bases not matched to a gene. Germline loops: CDR1 PRHDT, CDR2 FYEKMQ (reference sequence). This CDR3 is built from 18 residues. The CDR3: CASSLGGGTSGSYNEQFF. Here the CDR3 DNA reads TGTGCCAGCAGCTTAGGGGGAGGGACTAGCGGTTCCTACAATGAGCAGTTCTTC.